A single sample is the source of the 18 T cell receptor beta chains below, sequenced in a study of cytomegalovirus exposure and HLA in healthy donors. The primer mix had 60 Vbeta and 13 Jbeta primers. Libraries were prepared by immunoSEQ multiplex PCR; TCRdb keeps only in-frame clonotypes and omits some of them. The sample gives about 98,000 clones, about 81% of which show up once; roughly 1.5% is in the top ten. Input material: PBMCs. Every receptor here comes from a man between 35 and 55 years old in good health and CMV-seronegative.

The count of this clone is one. The chain couples TRBV5-5 to TRBJ1-3; 7 positions match TRBD1. The V gene end was trimmed by 3 bases and the J gene end by 4 bases; junction bases not matched to a gene: 7. Germline CDR1 and CDR2: SGHKS and YYEKEE (reference sequence). This CDR3 comprises 15 residues. CDR3: CASSYGTEVGNTIYF. Here the CDR3 DNA reads TGTGCCAGCAGCTACGGGACAGAGGTCGGAAACACCATATATTTT.

CDR3 in amino acids: CASSFFGGVSTDTQYF. Here the CDR3 DNA reads TGCGCCAGCAGCTTCTTCGGGGGAGTAAGCACAGATACGCAGTATTTT. The rearrangement uses TRBV4-1 and TRBJ2-3; D may be TRBD2 (6 bases). The germline V gene has CDR1 MGHRA and CDR2 YSYEKL. V was cut by 5 bases and J by 0 bases, with 15 bases left in between. There are 16 residues in the CDR3.

This clone was seen more than once but under ten times. This sequence joins TRBV19 and TRBJ1-1, with D possibly matching TRBD1 (5 bases). With 0 bases removed from V and 5 bases from J, the gap between germline ends came to 10 bases. The germline V gene has CDR1 LNHDA and CDR2 SQIVND (reference sequence). The CDR3 is made up of 14 amino acids. CDR3 DNA: TGTGCCAGTAGTATAGAAGGGGTACGGACTGAAGCTTTCTTT. It encodes CASSIEGVRTEAFF.

The chain uses TRBV28 and TRBJ1-1; 7 nucleotides align to TRBD1. CDR1 and CDR2 from the germline V gene are MDHEN and SYDVKM. With V trimmed by 4 bases and J by 0 bases, 5 bases remained unmatched. The CDR3 is made up of 15 amino acids. CDR3 nucleotide sequence: TGTGCCAGCAGTTCCGCCACAGGGGTGAACACTGAAGCTTTCTTT. Translated: CASSSATGVNTEAFF.

The CDR3 sequence is CASSLEAGSLYF. CDR3 coding DNA: TGCGCCAGCAGCTTGGAGGCGGGTTCGCTGTACTTC. The chain recombines TRBV5-1 with TRBJ2-4; a possible D gene is TRBD2 (5 bases). CDR1 SGHRS and CDR2 YFSETQ come from the germline V gene. V was shortened by 0 bases and J by 15 bases, with 13 bases between the two germline ends. This CDR3 is built from 12 residues.

The chain employs TRBV5-1 and TRBJ1-1; 9 bases match TRBD1. The CDR3 is 12 amino acids. Trimming removed 3 bases from V and 10 bases from J; junction bases left unmatched: 4. In germline, CDR1 is SGHRS, CDR2 YFSETQ. CDR3 in amino acids: CASSSGTGRAFF. The CDR3 bases are TGCGCCAGCAGCTCCGGGACAGGGAGAGCTTTCTTT.

This clone has more than one count but fewer than ten. The CDR3 reads CAWSQTVNTEAFF. Here the CDR3 DNA reads TGTGCCTGGAGTCAGACAGTGAACACTGAAGCTTTCTTT. This chain joins TRBV30 and TRBJ1-1; perhaps TRBD1 as D (5 bases). Germline V gene lookup returns CDR1 GTSNPN and CDR2 SVGIG (reference sequence). The CDR3 extends over 13 amino acids. Trimming removed 2 bases from V and 0 bases from J, with 7 bases in between.

The chain has TRBV15 and TRBJ2-7, with TRBD1 as a possible D gene (6 bases). Germline V gene lookup returns CDR1 LNHNV and CDR2 YYDKDF (reference sequence). This CDR3 has 15 residues. V lost 4 bases, J lost 5 bases, and 18 bases lay in between. The CDR3 DNA is TGTGCCACCAGCATCCTGCAGGGGAGCTACCACGAGCAGTACTTC. Encoded protein: CATSILQGSYHEQYF.

This clone was seen repeatedly, ten times or more. The V and J genes are TRBV6-1 and TRBJ2-7; D might be TRBD1 (5 bases). CDR1 MNHNS and CDR2 SASEGT come from the germline V gene. The CDR3 has 15 amino acids. The V end lost 2 bases, the J end lost 2 bases, and 13 bases lay between the germline ends. CDR3 DNA sequence: TGTGCCAGCAGTGAATCTTGGACATCCCCCTACGAGCAGTACTTC. Protein: CASSESWTSPYEQYF.

V and J are TRBV29-1 and TRBJ2-2; 7 bases line up with TRBD2. The V segment lost 5 bases and the J segment 1 base; nucleotides outside the gene matches: 7. Germline V lookup: CDR1 SQVTM, CDR2 ANQGSEA. This CDR3 contains 15 residues. For the CDR3, the DNA is TGCAGCGTTTCCCCCGGGGGGATGAACACCGGGGAGCTGTTTTTT. Translation gives CSVSPGGMNTGELFF.

V gene TRBV30 combines with J gene TRBJ1-5; 8 nucleotides agree with TRBD1. CDR3 size: 13 residues. Trimming at V came to 2 bases and at J to 5 bases, leaving 2 bases not matched to a gene. Germline CDR1 and CDR2: GTSNPN and SVGIG (reference sequence). The CDR3 bases are TGTGCCTGGAGTCAGACAGGGGATCAGCCCCAGCATTTT. It is translated as CAWSQTGDQPQHF.

This clone is a singleton in its sample. V is TRBV30 and J is TRBJ2-7, with 7 positions matching TRBD1. Germline-derived CDR1 and CDR2 are GTSNPN and SVGIG (reference sequence). Losses at the gene ends were 4 bases for V and 2 bases for J; bases not matched to a gene: 11. The CDR3 runs 15 residues. The CDR3 region has the DNA TGTGCCTGGACCCTCGAGACAGGGAAAACCTACGAGCAGTACTTC. Its translation: CAWTLETGKTYEQYF.

This chain links TRBV27 with TRBJ2-7; 7 nucleotides match TRBD2. This CDR3 spans 15 amino acids. CDR1 and CDR2 from the germline V gene are MNHEY and SMNVEV (reference sequence). V was pared by 1 base and J by 0 bases, with 3 bases of the junction left unmatched. CDR3: CASSLFGGGSYEQYF. In nucleotides, the CDR3 is TGTGCCAGCAGTTTATTTGGGGGGGGCTCCTACGAGCAGTACTTC.

Only one count was recorded for this clone. The V gene is TRBV5-1, the J gene TRBJ2-5; TRBD2 is a possible D gene (5 bases). Between the trimmed V and J ends, which lost 4 bases and 3 bases, there was a span of 13 bases. Germline-derived CDR1 and CDR2 are SGHRS and YFSETQ. This CDR3 region has 14 residues. The CDR3 DNA reads TGCGCCAGCAGCACGGGGAGCGCCAAAGAGACCCAGTACTTC. Translated, it gives CASSTGSAKETQYF.

The chain carries TRBV27 and TRBJ2-2, with TRBD2 matching over 12 bases. Germline CDR1 and CDR2: MNHEY and SMNVEV (reference sequence). With 5 bases clipped from V and 5 bases from J, the junction kept 6 bases outside the gene matches. CDR3 length: 16 residues. CDR3 region: CASSPETSGGTGELFF. The CDR3 DNA sequence: TGTGCCAGCAGTCCAGAGACTAGCGGGGGTACCGGGGAGCTGTTTTTT.

The chain employs TRBV7-9 and TRBJ2-1; 8 nucleotides match TRBD1. CDR1 SEHNR and CDR2 FQNEAQ come from the germline V gene (reference sequence). Losses at the gene ends were 0 bases for V and 1 base for J; bases not matched to a gene: 8. The CDR3 is made up of 18 amino acids. CDR3 nucleotides: TGTGCCAGCAGCTTAGCCCCCCTCACAGGGGGGTCCTACAATGAGCAGTTCTTC. It yields the protein CASSLAPLTGGSYNEQFF.

A few counts support this clone. The chain combines TRBV28 with TRBJ2-5; TRBD1 matches at 7 bases. Germline V gene data show CDR1 as MDHEN and CDR2 as SYDVKM. After removal of 4 bases from V and 4 bases from J, the junction contained 6 bases not matched to a gene. This CDR3 has 14 amino acids. The CDR3 here is CASSSTGVGETQYF. The CDR3 region has the DNA TGTGCCAGCAGTTCTACAGGGGTGGGAGAGACCCAGTACTTC. Full variable domain (outside the CDR3, taken from reference TRBV28 and TRBJ2-5): DVKVTQSSRYLVKRTGEKVFLECVQDMDHENMFWYRQDPGLGLRLIYFSYDVKMKEKGDIPEGYSVSREKKERFSLILESASTNQTSMYLCASSSTGVGETQYFGPGTRLLVL.

The rearrangement uses TRBV7-2 and TRBJ2-5, with TRBD2 identical over 12 bases. This CDR3 spans 14 amino acids. V lost 7 bases to trimming and J lost 3 bases; unmatched junction nucleotides: 3. The germline V gene has CDR1 SGHTA and CDR2 FQGNSA. CDR3 in DNA: TGTGCCAGCATCCGACTAGCGGGGGAAGAGACCCAGTACTTC. It translates to CASIRLAGEETQYF.